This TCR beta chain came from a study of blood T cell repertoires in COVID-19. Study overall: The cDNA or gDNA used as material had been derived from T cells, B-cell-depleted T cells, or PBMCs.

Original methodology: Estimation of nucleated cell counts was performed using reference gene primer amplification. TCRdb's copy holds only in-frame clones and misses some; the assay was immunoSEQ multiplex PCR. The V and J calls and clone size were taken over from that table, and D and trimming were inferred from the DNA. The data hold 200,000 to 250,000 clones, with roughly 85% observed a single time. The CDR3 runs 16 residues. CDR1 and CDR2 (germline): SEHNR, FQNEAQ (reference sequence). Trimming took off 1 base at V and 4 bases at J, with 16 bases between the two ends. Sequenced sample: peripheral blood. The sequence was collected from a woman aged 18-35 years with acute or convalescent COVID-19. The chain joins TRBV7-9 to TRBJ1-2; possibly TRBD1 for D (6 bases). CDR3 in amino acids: CASSLGEGHLTYGYTF. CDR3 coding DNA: TGTGCCAGCAGCTTAGGGGAGGGACATCTCACCTATGGCTACACCTTC.